The TCR beta chain under discussion was sequenced for a study of cytomegalovirus exposure and HLA in healthy donors. Some clones are missing from TCRdb's copy, which holds only in-frame ones; the method was immunoSEQ multiplex PCR. The profile covers about 63,000 clones, with around 92% appearing a single time and about 1.2% taken by the ten largest. The sample was PBMCs. The sequence was obtained from a woman aged 18-30 years in good health and CMV-seronegative.

CDR3 region: CASSIRAGDGNQPQHF. The CDR3 DNA sequence: TGTGCCAGCAGCATTCGAGCGGGGGACGGCAATCAGCCCCAGCATTTT. V and J are TRBV5-8 and TRBJ1-5, with D maybe TRBD1 (5 bases). This CDR3 region has 16 residues. Trimming took off 4 bases at V and 2 bases at J, with 16 bases between the two ends. Looked up from germline, CDR1 is SGHTS and CDR2 is YDEGEE.